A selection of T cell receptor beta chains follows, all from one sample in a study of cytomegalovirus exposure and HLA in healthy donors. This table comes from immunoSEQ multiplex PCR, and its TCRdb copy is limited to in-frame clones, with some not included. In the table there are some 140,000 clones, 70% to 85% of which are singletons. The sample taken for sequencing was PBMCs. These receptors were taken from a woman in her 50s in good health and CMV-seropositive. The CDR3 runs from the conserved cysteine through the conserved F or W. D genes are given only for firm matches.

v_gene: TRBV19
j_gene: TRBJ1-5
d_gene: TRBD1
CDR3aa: CASLRGQGVPQAQHF
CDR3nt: TGTGCCAGTCTTCGGGGACAGGGGGTCCCCCAGGCCCAGCATTTT

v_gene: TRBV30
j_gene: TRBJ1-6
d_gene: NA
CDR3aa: CAWSPTGGIDNSPLHF
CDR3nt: TGTGCCTGGAGTCCGACGGGGGGTATCGATAATTCACCCCTCCACTTT

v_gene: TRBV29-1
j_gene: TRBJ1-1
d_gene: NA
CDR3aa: CSVMSQGTLNTEAFF
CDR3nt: TGCAGCGTAATGTCTCAGGGGACCCTGAACACTGAAGCTTTCTTT

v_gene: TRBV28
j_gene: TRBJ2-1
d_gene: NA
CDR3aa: CASSPLRGLSSYNEQFF
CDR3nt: TGTGCCAGCAGTCCCCTCAGGGGATTGAGCTCCTACAATGAGCAGTTCTTC

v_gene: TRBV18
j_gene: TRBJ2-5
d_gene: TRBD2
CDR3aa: CASSQSSGVQETQYF
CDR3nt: TGTGCCAGCTCACAGTCTAGCGGGGTTCAAGAGACCCAGTACTTC

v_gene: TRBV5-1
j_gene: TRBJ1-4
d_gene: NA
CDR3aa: CASSLAGNEANEKLFF
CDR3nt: TGCGCCAGCAGCTTGGCGGGGAATGAGGCTAATGAAAAACTGTTTTTT

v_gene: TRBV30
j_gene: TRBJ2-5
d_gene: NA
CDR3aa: CAWSVREETQYF
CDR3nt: TGTGCCTGGAGTGTACGAGAGGAGACCCAGTACTTC

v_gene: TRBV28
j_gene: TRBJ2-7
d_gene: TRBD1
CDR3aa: CASSWRGGLEQYF
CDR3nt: TGTGCCAGCAGTTGGAGAGGGGGCCTCGAGCAGTACTTC

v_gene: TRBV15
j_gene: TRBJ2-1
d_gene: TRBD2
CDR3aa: CATSKAGGFGEQFF
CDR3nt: TGTGCCACCAGCAAAGCGGGGGGCTTCGGTGAGCAGTTCTTC

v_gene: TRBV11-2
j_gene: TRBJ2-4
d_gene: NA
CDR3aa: CASRTVRLAKNIQYF
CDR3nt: TGTGCCAGCCGTACTGTAAGACTAGCCAAAAACATTCAGTACTTC